This T cell receptor (beta chain) was retrieved from a study of shared clonotypes between healthy human individuals. CDR1 is SGHTA and CDR2 is FQGNSA in the germline V gene. CDR3 length: 14 amino acids. V lost 0 bases, J lost 5 bases, and 11 bases lay in between. Sequencing used immunoSEQ multiplex PCR; TCRdb keeps in-frame clones, though not all of them. This table has about 490,000 clones, about 80% appearing once. Sequenced: PBMCs. The rearrangement links TRBV7-2 to TRBJ2-7, with D uncertain. The receptor was derived from a woman in her thirties or forties in good health. Some clones in this sample may be carry-over from other donors' samples. CDR3 protein: CASSLARAFNEQYF. CDR3 DNA: TGTGCCAGCAGCTTAGCAAGAGCTTTCAACGAGCAGTACTTC.